The 16 T cell receptor beta chains below were found in one sample sequenced in a study of T cell changes during pregnancy in multiple sclerosis. Sequencing used immunoSEQ multiplex PCR; TCRdb keeps in-frame clones, though not all of them. This table has 65,000 to 85,000 clones, 90% to 95% appearing once. The source material was CD4+ T cells from peripheral blood mononuclear cells, sampled before pregnancy. These receptors originate from a female donor with multiple sclerosis, enrolled in a pregnancy study.

This clone was picked up a small number of times. CDR3 amino acids: CASSRTGLGDTEAFF. As DNA, the CDR3 is TGCGCCAGCAGCAGGACAGGCCTCGGGGACACTGAAGCTTTCTTT. The chain uses TRBV4-1 and TRBJ1-1; 7 bases map to TRBD1. Trimming removed 5 bases from V and 3 bases from J; junction bases left unmatched: 9. The CDR3 spans 15 residues. Germline V gene sequence: CDR1 MGHRA, CDR2 YSYEKL.

This clone appeared once. The CDR3 sequence: CASSLLGTAYEQYF. CDR3 sequence (DNA): TGCGCCAGCAGCTTGCTCGGGACAGCTTACGAGCAGTACTTC. The chain has TRBV5-1 and TRBJ2-7, with 7 bases aligning to TRBD1. Trimming at V came to 1 base and at J to 4 bases, leaving 5 bases not matched to a gene. Looked up from germline, CDR1 is SGHRS and CDR2 is YFSETQ. The CDR3 has 14 amino acids.

The gene calls are TRBV7-6 and TRBJ1-1, with D tentatively TRBD1 (5 bases). This CDR3 region has 12 residues. Trimming took 0 bases from V and 7 from J, leaving 6 bases between them. From germline, CDR1 is SGHVS and CDR2 FNYEAQ. CDR3 DNA: TGTGCCAGCAGCTTAGCAGGGGATGAAGCTTTCTTT. Its translation is CASSLAGDEAFF.

The chain joins TRBV7-9 to TRBJ2-7, with 12 positions matching TRBD2. The germline gives CDR1 SEHNR, CDR2 FQNEAQ (reference sequence). Trimming cost V 2 bases and J 3 bases; bases outside gene matches: 5. The CDR3 totals 16 residues. This CDR3 reads CASSLTSGGQNYEQYF. The DNA for the CDR3 is TGTGCCAGCAGCTTAACTAGCGGGGGGCAGAACTACGAGCAGTACTTC. Complete variable domain (other parts from reference TRBV7-9 and TRBJ2-7): DTGVSQNPRHKITKRGQNVTFRCDPISEHNRLYWYRQTLGQGPEFLTYFQNEAQLEKSRLLSDRFSAERPKGSFSTLEIQRTEQGDSAMYLCASSLTSGGQNYEQYFGPGTRLTVT.

The gene calls are TRBV5-1 and TRBJ1-5, with D perhaps matching TRBD1 (6 bases). V lost 0 bases and J lost 4, with 8 bases in between. The CDR3 is made up of 14 amino acids. The germline CDR1 and CDR2 sequences are SGHRS and YFSETQ. The CDR3: CASSLVGGNQPQHF. In DNA form, the CDR3 reads TGCGCCAGCAGCTTGGTAGGGGGAAATCAGCCCCAGCATTTT. The full variable domain, its missing parts supplied by reference TRBV5-1 and TRBJ1-5, is KAGVTQTPRYLIKTRGQQVTLSCSPISGHRSVSWYQQTPGQGLQFLFEYFSETQRNKGNFPGRFSGRQFSNSRSEMNVSTLELGDSALYLCASSLVGGNQPQHFGDGTRLSIL.

The V and J genes are TRBV5-1 and TRBJ1-1, with D tentatively TRBD1 (5 bases). CDR3 length equals 16 residues. V shed 4 bases and J shed 4 bases, with 20 bases lying between them. Germline CDR1 reads SGHRS; CDR2 reads YFSETQ. CDR3 coding DNA: TGCGCCAGCAGCCACTCCGACAGTAGGGGCGGCACTGAAGCTTTCTTT. Protein sequence: CASSHSDSRGGTEAFF.

In DNA, the CDR3 is TGTGCCAGCAGCTCCTCATCCAGGGGAACTCCTAACTATGGCTACACCTTC. This translates into CASSSSSRGTPNYGYTF. This chain uses TRBV7-8 with TRBJ1-2, with a possible D match to TRBD1 (6 bases). Trimming shortened V by 4 bases and J by 0 bases, and 18 bases separated the two germline ends. Germline V CDR1 and CDR2: SGHVS, FQNEAQ. This CDR3 has 17 amino acids.

The rearrangement uses TRBV15 and TRBJ2-3, with 7 bases fitting TRBD2. There are 15 residues in the CDR3. The ends lost 0 bases at V and 0 bases at J; junction bases unmatched: 0. In germline, CDR1 is LNHNV, CDR2 YYDKDF (reference sequence). The CDR3, as DNA: TGTGCCACCAGCAGAGAGGGGGGGAGCACAGATACGCAGTATTTT. Protein product: CATSREGGSTDTQYF.

This clone was picked up one time. This sequence joins TRBV10-3 and TRBJ2-3; 12 positions match TRBD2. Germline V lookup: CDR1 ENHRY, CDR2 SYGVKD. The CDR3 sequence is 19 residues long. The V segment lost 4 bases and the J segment 1 base; nucleotides outside the gene matches: 12. The CDR3 loop reads CAISAGLAGRGGRTDTQYF. The DNA of the CDR3 is TGTGCCATCAGTGCAGGACTAGCGGGAAGAGGGGGGCGCACAGATACGCAGTATTTT.

V and J are TRBV5-4 and TRBJ2-2, with D maybe TRBD2 (5 bases). This CDR3 contains 14 residues. Trimming removed 1 base from V and 7 bases from J, with 11 bases in between. The germline V gene encodes CDR1 SGHNT and CDR2 YYREEE (reference sequence). The CDR3 nucleotides are TGTGCCAGCAGCTTGCGAGGGAATGGCGGGGAGCTGTTTTTT. Amino acid sequence: CASSLRGNGGELFF.

In its sample, this clone was seen once. V and J are TRBV27 and TRBJ1-5; TRBD1 aligns across 10 bases. The CDR3 totals 15 residues. Germline CDR1 is MNHEY and CDR2 is SMNVEV (reference sequence). V trimming: 6 bases; J trimming: 5 bases; junction bases outside the gene matches: 7. CDR3 nucleotides: TGTGCCAGCAGCTCCCGGACAGGGGGTCATCAGCCCCAGCATTTT. Amino acids: CASSSRTGGHQPQHF.

V usage is TRBV9 and J usage is TRBJ1-2, with 8 bases identical to TRBD1. The CDR3 spans 16 residues. Germline CDR1 is SGDLS and CDR2 is YYNGEE. J lost 6 bases, V lost 4 bases, and 14 bases had no gene match. CDR3 bases: TGTGCCAGCAGCTTTCAGGAGACAGGGGCGCGGCATGGCTACACCTTC. It translates to CASSFQETGARHGYTF.

The CDR3 reads CASSTGEFWYGYTF. Here the CDR3 DNA reads TGTGCCAGCAGTACAGGGGAATTTTGGTATGGCTACACCTTC. This sequence joins TRBV6-5 and TRBJ1-2; 7 nucleotides match TRBD1. Trimming at V came to 5 bases and at J to 5 bases, leaving 8 bases not matched to a gene. This CDR3 contains 14 residues. The germline CDR1 and CDR2 sequences are MNHEY and SVGAGI.

The rearrangement uses TRBV5-1 and TRBJ2-7, with TRBD2 matching 13 bases. The germline CDR1 and CDR2 sequences are SGHRS and YFSETQ. The junction had 2 bases not matched to a gene; V was cut back by 3 bases and J by 5 bases. This CDR3 comprises 14 residues. The CDR3 nucleotides read TGCGCCAGCAGCTCCGGGACTAGCGGGAACGAGCAGTACTTC. Translating it yields CASSSGTSGNEQYF.

This chain connects TRBV5-5 to TRBJ2-7; tentatively, D is TRBD2 (5 bases). This CDR3 comprises 14 residues. Germline-derived CDR1 and CDR2 are SGHKS and YYEKEE (reference sequence). Between the trimmed V and J ends, which lost 4 bases and 6 bases, there was a span of 17 bases. The CDR3 nucleotides are TGTGCCAGCAGCACGTACTATGCGGGTGCCGAGCAGTACTTC. It translates to CASSTYYAGAEQYF.

The genes are TRBV18 and TRBJ1-5, with TRBD1 as a possible D gene (5 bases). This CDR3 has 15 amino acids. Trimming took 2 bases from V and 4 from J, leaving 12 bases between them. Germline lookup yields CDR1 KGHSH and CDR2 LQKENI. The CDR3 coding sequence is TGTGCCAGCTCACCAGCGGGGGAATCAAATCAGCCCCAGCATTTT. Translation: CASSPAGESNQPQHF. The whole variable domain, remainder taken from reference TRBV18 and TRBJ1-5, is NAGVMQNPRHLVRRRGQEARLRCSPMKGHSHVYWYRQLPEEGLKFMVYLQKENIIDESGMPKERFSAEFPKEGPSILRIQQVVRGDSAAYFCASSPAGESNQPQHFGDGTRLSIL.